Here is one TCR beta chain with its context. These data originate in a study of cytomegalovirus exposure and HLA in healthy donors. Primers included in the PCR were 60 Vbeta and 13 Jbeta primers. Sequencing used immunoSEQ multiplex PCR; TCRdb keeps in-frame clones, though not all of them. The data contain under 90,000 clones, about 84% of them singletons. The CDR3 is made up of 12 amino acids. V was pared by 4 bases and J by 0 bases, with 4 bases between. Germline loops: CDR1 KGHSH, CDR2 LQKENI. The clonotype was recovered from a man aged 35 to 55 in good health and CMV-seronegative. The chain employs TRBV18 and TRBJ2-7; no reliable D call. The specimen sequenced was PBMCs. The DNA of the CDR3 is TGTGCCAGCTCACAGAGCTCCTACGAGCAGTACTTC. Amino acids: CASSQSSYEQYF.